Following are 3 T cell receptor beta chains from one sample sequenced in a study of T cells in Graves' hyperthyroidism and ophthalmopathy. From RNA transcripts, TCR beta CDR3 regions were amplified. First-round RT-PCR targeting the TCR CDR3 was performed with the HTBI primer set. Using its own MiXCR run on the multiplex PCR reads, TCRdb lists one record per CDR3 protein. Among roughly 710,000 distinct CDR3 sequences listed, 35% were seen once. Sequencing was carried out using blood. Source of these receptors: a middle-aged woman with Graves' hyperthyroidism.

On this clonotype: With a much larger clone just one base away, this may be a read error. V and J are TRBV20-1 and TRBJ1-5, with a weak D call TRBD1 (5 bases). Germline CDR1 and CDR2: DFQATT and SNEGSKA (reference sequence). The CDR3 has 15 residues. V shed 4 bases and J shed 2 bases, with 15 bases lying between them. CDR3 protein: CSAIGRQGGNQPQHF. CDR3 DNA: TGCAGTGCTATAGGGCGGCAGGGAGGCAATCAGCCCCAGCATTTT.

This clonotype showed up just a few times. V gene TRBV20-1 combines with J gene TRBJ2-5; D might be TRBD1 (6 bases). CDR1 is DFQATT, CDR2 SNEGSKA, per germline (reference sequence). CDR3 size: 14 residues. V dropped 5 bases and J dropped 0 bases, with 13 bases sitting between them. Written as DNA, the CDR3 is TGCAGTGCTCCTCCAGGGGCCGACCAAGAGACCCAGTACTTC. Protein product: CSAPPGADQETQYF.

V gene TRBV7-3 combines with J gene TRBJ1-5; possibly TRBD1 for D (5 bases). The CDR3 is 15 amino acids. Germline V lookup: CDR1 SGHTA, CDR2 FQGTGA. Trimming cost V 6 bases and J 5 bases, with 17 bases left between them. DNA of the CDR3: TGTGCCAGCAGTAAGGTCTTCAGGGTGGATCAGCCCCAGCATTTT. It is translated as CASSKVFRVDQPQHF. Based on the CDR3 plus reference TRBV7-3 and TRBJ1-5, the full variable domain is GAGVSQTPSNKVTEKGKYVELRCDPISGHTALYWYRQSLGQGPEFLIYFQGTGAADDSGLPNDRFFAVRPEGSVSTLKIQRTERGDSAVYLCASSKVFRVDQPQHFGDGTRLSIL.